This T cell receptor beta chain was sequenced in a study of blood T cell repertoires in COVID-19 (dated by TCRdb to 2018 to 2020). Regarding the study in general: Samples from collaborators originated in the United States, Italy and Spain and spanned both the acute and convalescent phases of COVID-19. Samples came from the ongoing ImmuneRACE study (first 160 participants) plus 1,254 subjects from 6 global collaborators. Subjects who had been exposed to COVID-19, were actively infected with it, or had recovered from it provided the deeply sampled blood TCRbeta repertoires that made up the dataset. The prospective study material was composed of cDNA or gDNA derived from T cells, B-cell-depleted T cells, or PBMCs. The sample metadata nearly always contained a de-identified subject ID, COVID-19 status, age in years and sex. Where available, HLA class I and class II types were taken from metadata supplied by the sample provider and were not determined by assay-based typing. The repertoires were made available in a free public database intended to serve as a resource for research on the immune response to SARS-CoV-2. Overall results and qualifications from the work: Clinical and demographic metadata were provided uncurated, with the amount varying by source and participant.

Comment on this clone: Its cognate antigen has yet to be identified. No much larger clonotype is one base removed from it; base qualities were not supplied.

Reading the germline V gene (reference sequence) gives CDR1 GTSNPN and CDR2 SVGIG. From its cysteine to its phenylalanine, the CDR3 spans 15 amino acids. Only the CDR3 portion is preserved as DNA: 45 bases, with reading frame beginning at the first base. V lost 3 bases and J lost 5 bases, and the count of bases not matched to a germline gene is 7. The collaborating institutions used their own protocols to collect whole blood in K2EDTA tubes. Collaborator samples were shipped for TCRbeta analysis as frozen whole blood, isolated PBMCs, or DNA extracted from either sample type. TCRbeta CDR3 regions were amplified from genomic DNA using the immunoSEQ Assay, a bias-controlled multiplex PCR. Per the original workflow: Within the assay, amplification of reference gene primers was used to estimate how many nucleated cells each sample contained. To quantify the absolute abundance of each unique TCRbeta CDR3 rearrangement, sequence reads were collapsed and filtered. For each sample, productive Simpson clonality was calculated by taking the square root of Simpson's diversity index across productive rearrangements. In its TCRdb copy, this immuneACCESS table keeps in-frame sequences only and misses some clones. Where compared with another copy, unresolved V genes explain less than half of these, and the others have no known cause. V, J and clone size are taken as reported in that table, and D and trimming were inferred from the DNA itself. The sample has roughly 81,000 clones on record, around 81% of them singletons. The top ten clonotypes cover about 2.1% of the sample.

Sequenced: peripheral blood. The chain is assembled from TRBV30 and TRBJ2-5; the junction holds 12 bases that match TRBD2. The sequence derives from a woman between 65 and 79 years old with acute or convalescent COVID-19. The nucleotides read TGTGCCTGGAGACCTAGCGGGGGGGCAGGGGAGACCCAGTACTTC. This codes for CAWRPSGGAGETQYF.